This T cell receptor (beta chain) is from a study of yellow fever vaccine responses in identical twins. Notes on the study in general: Reports say the vaccine T cell response in twins looked partly convergent and partly personalized.

This clonotype occurred once. The antigen is undetermined. The CDR3 covers 14 residues. V was pared by 6 bases and J by 6 bases, with 16 bases between. TCRdb fed the RT-PCR reads into MiXCR, producing one record per CDR3 protein. The profile shows 4,200 or so distinct CDR3 sequences, around four fifths of them singletons. This receptor was obtained from a woman under 30 who received the yellow fever vaccine. The source was T cells from blood (PBMCs), unsorted or a sorted subset (not recorded which), collected before or after yellow fever vaccination (not recorded which). V is TRBV12-3 or TRBV12-4 and J is TRBJ2-3, with D tentatively TRBD1 or TRBD2 (5 bases each). The CDR3 spells CASRRGLFGDTQYF. The CDR3, as DNA: TGTGCCAGCAGACGGGGCCTCTTTGGGGATACGCAGTATTTT.